This TCR beta chain was observed in a study of beta chain features in type 1 diabetes (dated by TCRdb to 2017 to 2018). A note on the overall study: Mean age, gender distribution, total cell number and subset yield did not differ between patients and healthy donors. Across all samples, around 99 million sorted cells were examined, and cell number per subset correlated strongly with RNA yield. The study compared TCRB repertoires of sorted circulating CD4+ T cell subsets between recently diagnosed type 1 diabetes patients and matched healthy donors. Whereas all 28 donors provided naive and central memory subsets, regulatory and stem cell-like memory subsets were isolated from just 8 patients and about 8 healthy donors. Broader findings and caveats from the paper: Naive, central memory and regulatory TCRB repertoires appeared to be more similar among patients than among healthy donors. PCR may preferentially amplify shorter templates, but because patient and control samples were amplified and corrected together, any resulting skew would affect both groups equally. In all four CD4+ subsets, TCRB CDR3 length was moderately but significantly shorter in type 1 diabetes patients. Sequencing cDNA rather than genomic DNA could over-represent highly expressing activated cells, although activation and CD3 levels did not differ between groups. At VDJ recombination sites, type 1 diabetes patients had fewer insertions and more deleted nucleotides, which implies abnormalities in thymic rearrangement. HLA sub-analyses involved small numbers of individuals, so any influence of HLA type on TCRB rearrangement remained unresolved.

All of the isolated RNA was reverse transcribed with the High Capacity cDNA Reverse Transcription Kit, so expressed TCRB transcripts were sequenced. Naive, central memory and regulatory T cell samples underwent deep immunoSEQ sequencing, averaging around 4 million total reads per sample. Sorted cells were lysed in RLT buffer and RNA was extracted with DNase-treated RNeasy Micro or Mini kits, depending on cell number. Each cell subset was processed separately to prevent cross-contamination, with patient and healthy donor samples processed together. Using the immunoSEQ multiplex PCR, TCRB sequences were amplified from cDNA into 87-bp fragments spanning the CDR3 region. Sequencing of the amplicons was done on the Illumina HiSeq platform. The source study handled its data this way. Synthetic template baselines were used to correct PCR bias computationally, reads within Hamming distance 2 were collapsed, and singletons that could not be merged were discarded. Reads were aligned to IMGT to assign V, D and J genes, CDR3 length, and insertions or deletions at six rearrangement sites. Within each subset, clonotype counts were normalized to the number of sorted cells before true diversity and Gini coefficients were calculated with the tcR R package. Repertoire sharing was quantified using the overlap coefficient calculated on TCRB nucleotide sequences. Out-of-frame TCRB sequences from naive cells were analyzed to stand in for the pre-selection repertoire. TCRdb holds this immuneACCESS table with in-frame rearrangements only. Some clones are missing; in checked studies, unresolved V genes explain under half, and the rest has no known cause. V, J and clone size are taken as reported in that table, and D and trimming were inferred from the DNA itself. The sample profile shows hundreds of thousands of clones; approximately 30% of them were found once. The ten biggest clones cover roughly 0.06% of the sample.

Each donor gave one peripheral blood draw, averaging roughly 120 mL, which was collected into heparinised tubes. Naive, central memory, regulatory and stem cell-like memory CD4+ T cells were sorted on a BD FACSAria II using a panel including CD45RO, CCR7, CD25, CD127, CD95 and CD27. Purity was above 95% for every sorted population. Right away, PBMCs were isolated by Lymphoprep density gradient centrifugation and were stained directly, with no culture step. So that batch effects would be minimized, each experiment stained and sorted samples in pairs, pairing one healthy donor with one patient. As regards this clone: Its antigen has not been determined. Per-base quality was not reported, and no clone a single base away is much larger than it.

The germline V gene specifies SGHRS as CDR1 and YFSETQ as CDR2. Including the terminal cysteine and phenylalanine, the CDR3 comprises 15 residues. The sequence is cut down to CDR3 DNA, 45 bases in frame from base 1. V lost 5 bases and J lost 3 bases; the stretch between them is 18 bases long. This receptor chain uses TRBV5-1 and TRBJ2-7; a weak D assignment points to TRBD1 (6 bases agree). The sequenced material came from naive CD4+ T cells from blood. Reading the label with the study, this specimen's cell subset or site is: true naive CD4+ T cells. This TCR was recovered from a man aged 18-30 years in good health. This receptor carries the CDR3 CASSNIQGMSYEQYF. Here is the DNA: TGCGCCAGCAGTAATATACAGGGTATGAGCTACGAGCAGTACTTC. With the rest looked up from the reference TRBV5-1 and TRBJ2-7 genes rather than sequenced, the full variable domain is KAGVTQTPRYLIKTRGQQVTLSCSPISGHRSVSWYQQTPGQGLQFLFEYFSETQRNKGNFPGRFSGRQFSNSRSEMNVSTLELGDSALYLCASSNIQGMSYEQYFGPGTRLTVT.